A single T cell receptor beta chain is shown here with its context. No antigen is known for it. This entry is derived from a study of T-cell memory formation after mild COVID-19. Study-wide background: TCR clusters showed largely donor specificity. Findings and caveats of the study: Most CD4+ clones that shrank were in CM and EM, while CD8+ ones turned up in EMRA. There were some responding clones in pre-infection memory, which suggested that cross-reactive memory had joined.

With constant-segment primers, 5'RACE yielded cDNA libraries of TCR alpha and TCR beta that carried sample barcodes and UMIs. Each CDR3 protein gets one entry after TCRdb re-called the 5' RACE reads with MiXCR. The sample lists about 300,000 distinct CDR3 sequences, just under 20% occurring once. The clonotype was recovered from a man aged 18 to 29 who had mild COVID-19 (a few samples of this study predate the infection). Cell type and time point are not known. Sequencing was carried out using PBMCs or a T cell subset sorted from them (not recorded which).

DNA of the CDR3: TGTGCCAGCAGCTTGCGTGACAGGGATAACACCGGGGAGCTGTTTTTT. Protein sequence: CASSLRDRDNTGELFF. V is TRBV5-5 and J is TRBJ2-2; TRBD1 aligns across 7 bases. The CDR3 sequence is 16 residues long. CDR1 SGHKS and CDR2 YYEKEE come from the germline V gene (reference sequence). J lost 2 bases, V lost 1 base, and 5 bases had no gene match.